Shown below are 5 T cell receptor beta chains from a single sample sequenced in a study of T cell repertoires in cytomegalovirus infection. TCRdb redid the calling of the reads with MiXCR, one entry per CDR3 protein. This sample carries approximately 310,000 distinct CDR3 sequences, more than 20% of them seen once, and the ten largest clones take about an eighth. Antigens for these TCRs are unknown. This specimen consisted of cultured PBMCs, obtained from culture after CMV antigen stimulation. All receptors come from a human donor in good health (CMV status not recorded). Some clones in this sample may be carry-over from other donors' samples.

This clonotype was detected a few times. The chain couples TRBV28 to TRBJ2-1; no reliable D call. CDR1 and CDR2 (germline): MDHEN, SYDVKM. This CDR3 has 14 amino acids. Trimming shortened V by 2 bases and J by 7 bases, and 12 bases separated the two germline ends. The CDR3 region is CASSLPRVQNEQFF. The CDR3 region has the DNA TGTGCCAGCAGTTTACCCCGGGTTCAGAATGAGCAGTTCTTC. The full variable domain, completed using reference TRBV28 and TRBJ2-1, is DVKVTQSSRYLVKRTGEKVFLECVQDMDHENMFWYRQDPGLGLRLIYFSYDVKMKEKGDIPEGYSVSREKKERFSLILESASTNQTSMYLCASSLPRVQNEQFFGPGTRLTVL.

This clonotype came up many times. V and J are TRBV7-3 and TRBJ2-3, with 11 bases lining up with TRBD1. The CDR3 has 17 residues. Germline CDR1 and CDR2: SGHTA and FQGTGA. The junction had 10 bases not matched to a gene; V was cut back by 4 bases and J by 4 bases. The CDR3 loop is CASSSWTGGTGADTQYF. Here the CDR3 DNA reads TGTGCCAGCAGCTCTTGGACAGGGGGCACGGGAGCAGATACGCAGTATTTT. The full variable domain, with the rest looked up from reference TRBV7-3 and TRBJ2-3, is GAGVSQTPSNKVTEKGKYVELRCDPISGHTALYWYRQSLGQGPEFLIYFQGTGAADDSGLPNDRFFAVRPEGSVSTLKIQRTERGDSAVYLCASSSWTGGTGADTQYFGPGTRLTVL.

This clonotype has at least ten counts. This chain uses TRBV7-2 with TRBJ2-5; the match to TRBD2 covers 12 bases. Germline CDR1 reads SGHTA; CDR2 reads FQGNSA. V was clipped by 3 bases and J by 5 bases; unmatched bases: 4. This CDR3 comprises 15 residues. Here the CDR3 DNA reads TGTGCCAGCAGCTTCCCGACTAGCGGGAGCGAGACCCAGTACTTC. Translation: CASSFPTSGSETQYF.

This clonotype has ten or more counts. The J gene is TRBJ2-1, the V gene TRBV12-5; weak D call: TRBD2 (5 bases). Trimming removed 6 bases from V and 8 bases from J, with 11 bases in between. Germline V CDR1 and CDR2: LGHNT, FRNRAP. This CDR3 is 12 amino acids long. CDR3 DNA sequence: TGTGCTAGTGGCCTAGGGCGGGATGAGCAGTTCTTC. Protein sequence: CASGLGRDEQFF.

The chain has TRBV15 and TRBJ1-1; 11 bases fit TRBD1. CDR3 length: 14 amino acids. CDR1 LNHNV and CDR2 YYDKDF come from the germline V gene (reference sequence). V shed 3 bases and J 6 bases; nucleotides not matched to a gene: 3. The CDR3 DNA reads TGTGCCACCAGCAGGCCGGGACAGGGGGCTGAAGCTTTCTTT. It specifies CATSRPGQGAEAFF.